This T cell receptor (beta chain) was observed in a study of shared clonotypes between healthy human individuals. Across the study: The composition of the donors was a couple of women and a few men aged 18 to 49. Notes on the study in general: Donor scarcity curtailed the genetic and exposure-history diversity represented herein. The expectation was that sequencing depth would affect clonotype sharing among donors.

Notes on this clone: Antigen specificity is unknown.

With V trimmed by 1 base and J by 5 bases, 5 bases remained unmatched. CDR1 is SGHVS and CDR2 is FQNEAQ in the germline V gene. CDR3 length: 15 amino acids. Scientists sequenced DNA from unsorted PBMC on ten immunoSEQ deep assay plates. Sequenced by immunoSEQ multiplex PCR; TCRdb stores in-frame clones only, minus some. Among roughly 510,000 clones listed, 60% to 80% were seen once. The rearrangement joins TRBV7-8 to TRBJ2-1; 7 nucleotides line up with TRBD2. The receptor's source is a woman in her thirties or forties in good health. Some clones in this sample may be carry-over from other donors' samples. The specimen was PBMCs. CDR3 DNA sequence: TGTGCCAGCAGCTTAGAAAGGCTAGCGGACAATGAGCAGTTCTTC. It codes for CASSLERLADNEQFF.